The clone carrying this T cell receptor beta chain was counted a few times. Assay: immunoSEQ multiplex PCR; the TCRdb copy retains only in-frame clones and omits some. The sample includes roughly 200,000 clones, 85% to 90% of them seen just once. Germline V lookup: CDR1 MNHEY, CDR2 SVGEGT. This CDR3 has 16 amino acids. The J segment lost 7 bases and the V segment lost 6 bases, leaving 17 bases of the junction unmatched. This entry comes from a study of blood T cell repertoires in COVID-19. The specimen sequenced was peripheral blood. The sequence came from a woman aged 55-70 years with acute or convalescent COVID-19. This rearrangement joins TRBV6-2 or TRBV6-3 to TRBJ2-7; TRBD2 matches 8 bases. The CDR3 region is CASSPHSGIRPGEQYF. In nucleotides, the CDR3 is TGTGCCAGCAGCCCTCATAGCGGGATTCGCCCCGGGGAGCAGTACTTC.